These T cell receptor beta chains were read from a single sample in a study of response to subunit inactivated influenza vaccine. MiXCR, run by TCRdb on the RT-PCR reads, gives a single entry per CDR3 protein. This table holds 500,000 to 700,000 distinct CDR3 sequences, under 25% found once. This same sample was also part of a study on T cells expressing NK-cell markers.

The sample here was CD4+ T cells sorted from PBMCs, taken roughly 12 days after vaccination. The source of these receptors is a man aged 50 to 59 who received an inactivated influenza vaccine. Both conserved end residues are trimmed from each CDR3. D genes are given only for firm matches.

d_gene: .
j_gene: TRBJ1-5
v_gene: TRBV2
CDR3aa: ASSAYRRSNQPQH

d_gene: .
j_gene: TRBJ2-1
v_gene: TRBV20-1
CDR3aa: SASYAPGYNEQF

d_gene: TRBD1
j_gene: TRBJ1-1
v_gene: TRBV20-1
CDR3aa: SARDRGLGTEAF

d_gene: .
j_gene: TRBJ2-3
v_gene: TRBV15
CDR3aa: ATSRDSSPDTQY

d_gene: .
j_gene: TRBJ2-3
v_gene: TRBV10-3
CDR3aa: AISELADTQY

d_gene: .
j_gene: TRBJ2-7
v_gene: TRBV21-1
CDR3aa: ASNYSASAYEQY

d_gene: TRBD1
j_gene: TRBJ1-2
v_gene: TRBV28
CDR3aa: ASSAALGTGNYGYT

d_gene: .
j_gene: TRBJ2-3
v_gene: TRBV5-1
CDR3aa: ASSFDRSDTQY

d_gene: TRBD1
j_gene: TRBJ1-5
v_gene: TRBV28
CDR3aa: ASSLSGGVQPQH

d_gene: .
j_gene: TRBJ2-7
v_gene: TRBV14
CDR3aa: ASSPGPQRTYEQY

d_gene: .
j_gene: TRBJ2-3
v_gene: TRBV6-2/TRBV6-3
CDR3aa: ASSYFSMAATQY

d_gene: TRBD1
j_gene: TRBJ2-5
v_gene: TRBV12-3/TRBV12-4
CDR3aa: ASSSQGVIETQY

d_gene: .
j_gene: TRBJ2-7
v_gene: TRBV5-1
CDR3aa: ASSLAEGSYEQY

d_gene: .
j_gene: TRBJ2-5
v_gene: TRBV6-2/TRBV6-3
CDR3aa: ASSYSVAVTETQY

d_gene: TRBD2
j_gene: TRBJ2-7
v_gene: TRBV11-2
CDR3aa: ASSRGGFEQY

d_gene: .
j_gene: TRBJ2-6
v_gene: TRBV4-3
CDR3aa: ASSQDVWRASGAYVLT

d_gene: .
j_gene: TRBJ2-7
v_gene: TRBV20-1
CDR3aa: SARVGERAGHEQY

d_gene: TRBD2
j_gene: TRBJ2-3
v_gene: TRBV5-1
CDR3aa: ASSLTGREGDTQY

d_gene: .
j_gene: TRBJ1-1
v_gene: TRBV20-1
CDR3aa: SAIPPTGGGTEAF

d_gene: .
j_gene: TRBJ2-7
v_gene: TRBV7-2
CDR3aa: ASSLSAGRNEQY

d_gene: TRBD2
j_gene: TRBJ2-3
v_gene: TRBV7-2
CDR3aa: ASSFTSGGADTQY

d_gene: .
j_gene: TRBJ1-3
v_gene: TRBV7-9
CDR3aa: ASSLHGNTIY

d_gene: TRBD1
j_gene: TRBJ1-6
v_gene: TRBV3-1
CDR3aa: ASSQTGSYNSPLH

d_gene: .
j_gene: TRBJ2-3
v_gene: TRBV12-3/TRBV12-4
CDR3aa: ASGNPQECADTQY

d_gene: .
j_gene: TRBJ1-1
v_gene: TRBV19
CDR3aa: ASSMSGITEAF

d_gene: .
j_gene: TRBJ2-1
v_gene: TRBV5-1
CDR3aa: ASSVQVMENGEQF

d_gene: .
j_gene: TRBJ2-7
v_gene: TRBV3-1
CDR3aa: ASSQVSAYEQY

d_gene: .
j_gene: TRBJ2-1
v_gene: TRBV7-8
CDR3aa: ASSTRGSVSYNEQF

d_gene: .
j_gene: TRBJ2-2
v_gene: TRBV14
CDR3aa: ASSQIGQLF

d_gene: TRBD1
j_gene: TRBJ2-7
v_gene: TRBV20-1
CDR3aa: SARPHIGTGEQY

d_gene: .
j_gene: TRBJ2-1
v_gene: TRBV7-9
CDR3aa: ASSPRGSSYNEQF

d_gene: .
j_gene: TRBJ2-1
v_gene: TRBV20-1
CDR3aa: SAVGSYSYNEQF

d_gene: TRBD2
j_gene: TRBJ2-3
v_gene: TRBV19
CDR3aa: ASSIEGLAGVTDTQY

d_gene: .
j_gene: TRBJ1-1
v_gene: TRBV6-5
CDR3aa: ASSYSTGRVNTEAF

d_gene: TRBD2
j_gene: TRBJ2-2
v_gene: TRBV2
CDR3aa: ASSEAPRGVGELF

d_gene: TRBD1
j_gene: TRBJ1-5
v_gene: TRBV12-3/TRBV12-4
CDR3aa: ASSGTANQPQH

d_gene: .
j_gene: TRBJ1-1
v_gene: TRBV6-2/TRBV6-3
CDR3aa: ASSLLTGSTEAF

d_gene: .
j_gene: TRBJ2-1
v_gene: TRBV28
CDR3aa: ASRRDRAYNEQF

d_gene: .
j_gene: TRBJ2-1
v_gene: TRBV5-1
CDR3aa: ASSADGKGGKQF

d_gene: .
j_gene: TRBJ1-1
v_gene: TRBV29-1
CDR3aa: SVGAGYSIAF

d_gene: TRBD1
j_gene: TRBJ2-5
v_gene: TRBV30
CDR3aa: AWSGQGKETQY

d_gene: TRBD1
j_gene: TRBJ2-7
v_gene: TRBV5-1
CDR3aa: ASSRGQGPGEQY

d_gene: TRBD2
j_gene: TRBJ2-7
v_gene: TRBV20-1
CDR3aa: SATSPSGGAYEQY

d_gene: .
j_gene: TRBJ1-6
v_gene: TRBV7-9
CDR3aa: ASSSVRDNSPLH

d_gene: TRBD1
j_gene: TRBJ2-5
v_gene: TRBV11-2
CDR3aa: ASSLVALIDRAQETQY

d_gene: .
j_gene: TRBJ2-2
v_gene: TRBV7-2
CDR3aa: ASSLGPGRLYTGELF

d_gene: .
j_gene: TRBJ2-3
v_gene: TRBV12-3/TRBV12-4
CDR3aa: ASKTAQGWTDTQY

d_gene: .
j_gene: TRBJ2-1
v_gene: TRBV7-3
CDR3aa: ASSPTGDNEQF

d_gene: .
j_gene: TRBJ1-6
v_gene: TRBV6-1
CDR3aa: ASSRDGNSPLH

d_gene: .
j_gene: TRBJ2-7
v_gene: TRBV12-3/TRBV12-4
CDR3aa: ASSLVLSGEQY

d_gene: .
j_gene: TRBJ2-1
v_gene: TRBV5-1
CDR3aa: ASSLEASFGDEQF

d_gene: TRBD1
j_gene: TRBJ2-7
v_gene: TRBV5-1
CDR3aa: ASSHPGQGYEQY

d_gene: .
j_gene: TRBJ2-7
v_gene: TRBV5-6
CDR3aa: ASSLVGHSYEQY

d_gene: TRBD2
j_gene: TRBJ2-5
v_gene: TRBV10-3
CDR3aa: ATERGGGQETQY

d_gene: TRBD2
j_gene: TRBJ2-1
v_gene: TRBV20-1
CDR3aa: SARRGSSYNEQF

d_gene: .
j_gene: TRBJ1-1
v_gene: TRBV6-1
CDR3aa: ASSEFQGSWGMNTEAF